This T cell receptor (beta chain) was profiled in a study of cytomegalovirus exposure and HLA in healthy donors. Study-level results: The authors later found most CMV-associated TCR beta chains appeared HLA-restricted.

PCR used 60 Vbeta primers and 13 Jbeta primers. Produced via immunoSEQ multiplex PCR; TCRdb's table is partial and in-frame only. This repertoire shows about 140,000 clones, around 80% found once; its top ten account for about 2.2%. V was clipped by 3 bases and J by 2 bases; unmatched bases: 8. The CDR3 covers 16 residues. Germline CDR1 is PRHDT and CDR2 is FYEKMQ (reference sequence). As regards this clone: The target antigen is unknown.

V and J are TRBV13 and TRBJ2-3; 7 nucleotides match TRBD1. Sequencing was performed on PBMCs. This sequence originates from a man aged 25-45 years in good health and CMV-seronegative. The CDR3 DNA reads TGTGCCAGCAGCTTTAGGGGGCGGGCCCACACAGATACGCAGTATTTT. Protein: CASSFRGRAHTDTQYF.